The rows below give T cell receptor beta chains drawn from one sample of a study of CD8 T cells in Susac syndrome. TCRdb ran MiXCR on the immunoSEQ multiplex PCR reads and lists one entry per CDR3 protein. The table has roughly 67,000 distinct CDR3 sequences, about 95% seen once. The sample comprised CD8+ T cells from PBMCs. All receptors come from a human donor with multiple sclerosis. Each CDR3 is given with its conserved first and last residue. The order of the fields is clone size, J gene, D gene, V gene, CDR3 protein, CDR3 DNA. The D gene is left open where the match is weak. Not all rows give a size; the values are once, few, many and, for expanded clones, a class.

-,TRBJ2-7,-,TRBV10-3,CAISDLQAGEQYF,TGTGCCATCAGTGATTTACAGGCGGGCGAGCAGTACTTC
-,TRBJ2-2,-,TRBV9,CASSQAGVDTGELFF,TGTGCCAGCAGCCAGGCCGGGGTGGACACCGGGGAGCTGTTTTTT
-,TRBJ2-7,-,TRBV14,CASSKDYGSYEQYF,TGTGCCAGCAGCAAGGACTACGGCTCCTACGAGCAGTACTTC
-,TRBJ2-1,TRBD1,TRBV23-1,CASSPPPRGQAKNNEQFF,TGCGCCAGCAGTCCGCCACCTCGCGGACAGGCGAAAAACAATGAGCAGTTCTTC
-,TRBJ2-1,-,TRBV19,CASSILLDNNEQFF,TGTGCCAGTAGTATACTACTGGATAACAATGAGCAGTTCTTC
-,TRBJ2-7,-,TRBV7-9,CASSPPDEQYF,TGTGCCAGCAGCCCGCCGGACGAGCAGTACTTC
-,TRBJ2-1,-,TRBV13,CASSLEDSYNEQFF,TGTGCCAGCAGCTTAGAAGACAGCTACAATGAGCAGTTCTTC
-,TRBJ2-7,TRBD2,TRBV19,CASSPPLAGPYEQYF,TGTGCCAGTAGCCCCCCACTAGCGGGACCCTACGAGCAGTACTTC
-,TRBJ2-1,-,TRBV5-1,CASQLYSYNEQFF,TGCGCCAGTCAGCTTTACTCCTACAATGAGCAGTTCTTC
-,TRBJ2-4,TRBD1,TRBV29-1,CSVQGAMGDIQYF,TGCAGCGTGCAGGGGGCAATGGGGGACATTCAGTACTTC
-,TRBJ2-7,TRBD1,TRBV27,CASSLGGQGYEQYF,TGTGCCAGCAGTTTAGGAGGACAGGGCTACGAGCAGTACTTC
once,TRBJ2-5,TRBD1,TRBV4-1,CASSPSGTDQETQYF,TGCGCCAGCAGCCCCTCCGGGACAGACCAAGAGACCCAGTACTTC
-,TRBJ2-1,TRBD2,TRBV24-1,CATRSRGSYEQFF,TGTGCCACCAGGTCCCGCGGGAGCTATGAGCAGTTCTTC
-,TRBJ2-7,-,TRBV7-9,CASSFSTAAAEQYF,TGTGCCAGCAGCTTCTCGACAGCCGCGGCCGAGCAGTACTTC
-,TRBJ2-5,TRBD1,TRBV5-1,CASSPDRGWGETQYF,TGCGCCAGCAGCCCCGACAGGGGATGGGGTGAGACCCAGTACTTC
-,TRBJ1-1,-,TRBV7-9,CASSLAPGLNTEAFF,TGTGCCAGCAGCTTAGCTCCCGGGTTGAACACTGAAGCTTTCTTT
-,TRBJ1-2,-,TRBV27,CASSQGAQGYTF,TGTGCCAGCAGCCAAGGGGCGCAGGGCTACACCTTC
once,TRBJ2-7,TRBD1,TRBV5-1,CASSLEGQGADEQYF,TGCGCCAGCAGCTTGGAAGGACAGGGGGCCGACGAGCAGTACTTC
-,TRBJ2-7,-,TRBV4-1,CASSQPPGEQYF,TGCGCCAGCAGCCAACCCCCAGGCGAGCAGTACTTC
-,TRBJ1-5,-,TRBV5-4,CASSLYSAPNQPQHF,TGTGCCAGCAGCCTCTACAGTGCTCCTAATCAGCCCCAGCATTTT
-,TRBJ2-1,TRBD2,TRBV4-1,CASSQLAGGPLNEQFF,TGCGCCAGCAGCCAGCTAGCGGGGGGGCCGTTGAATGAGCAGTTCTTC
-,TRBJ2-1,-,TRBV24-1,CATSDSGVDEQFF,TGTGCCACCAGTGATTCCGGGGTCGATGAGCAGTTCTTC
-,TRBJ2-3,-,TRBV6-5,CASSYYALGGSTDTQYF,TGTGCCAGCAGTTACTACGCCCTCGGGGGTAGCACAGATACGCAGTATTTT
-,TRBJ2-7,-,TRBV12-3/TRBV12-4,CASRHRYDEQYF,TGTGCCAGCAGGCATCGGTATGACGAGCAGTACTTC
-,TRBJ1-2,-,TRBV25-1,CASSETRRNYGYTF,TGTGCCAGCAGTGAAACGCGGCGGAACTATGGCTACACCTTC
-,TRBJ1-3,-,TRBV21-1,CASRGTIYF,TGTGCCAGCAGGGGAACCATATATTTT
-,TRBJ2-7,-,TRBV5-1,CASSSTAYEQYF,TGCGCCAGCAGCTCGACAGCCTACGAGCAGTACTTC
-,TRBJ2-1,TRBD2,TRBV9,CASSIRTSGGYNEQFF,TGTGCCAGCAGCATACGGACTAGCGGGGGGTACAATGAGCAGTTCTTC
-,TRBJ1-5,TRBD1,TRBV27,CASSFIGGGGNQPQHF,TGTGCCAGCAGTTTCATAGGGGGCGGGGGCAATCAGCCCCAGCATTTT
-,TRBJ2-7,-,TRBV7-9,CASSSLLRSSYEQYF,TGTGCCAGCAGCTCCCTACTTAGGAGCTCCTACGAGCAGTACTTC
-,TRBJ2-5,-,TRBV7-9,CASSFLQGAEETQYF,TGTGCCAGCAGCTTTCTCCAGGGAGCGGAGGAGACCCAGTACTTC
-,TRBJ2-5,-,TRBV6-2/TRBV6-3,CASSYSRVGKRETQYF,TGTGCCAGCAGTTACAGCAGGGTCGGCAAGAGAGAGACCCAGTACTTC
-,TRBJ2-5,-,TRBV4-2,CASSQKDSGGGLETQYF,TGTGCCAGCAGCCAAAAAGACAGCGGAGGGGGACTGGAGACCCAGTACTTC
-,TRBJ2-7,TRBD1,TRBV7-9,CASTRDSTPYEQYF,TGTGCCAGCACCCGGGACAGCACGCCCTACGAGCAGTACTTC
-,TRBJ2-2,TRBD2,TRBV10-2,CASGAGGWDTGELFF,TGCGCCAGCGGTGCGGGAGGTTGGGACACCGGGGAGCTGTTTTTT
-,TRBJ2-1,-,TRBV29-1,CSMNGGTLSSEQFF,TGCAGCATGAATGGCGGGACGCTCAGCTCTGAGCAGTTCTTC
-,TRBJ1-1,-,TRBV12-3/TRBV12-4,CASRLGNTEAFF,TGTGCCAGCAGGCTAGGGAACACTGAAGCTTTCTTT
-,TRBJ1-5,-,TRBV23-1,CASSRDGGNFQHF,TGCGCCAGCAGCAGGGATGGAGGCAATTTCCAACATTTT
-,TRBJ2-7,-,TRBV4-1,CASSQGMAESSYEQYF,TGCGCCAGCAGCCAGGGGATGGCGGAGAGCTCCTACGAGCAGTACTTC